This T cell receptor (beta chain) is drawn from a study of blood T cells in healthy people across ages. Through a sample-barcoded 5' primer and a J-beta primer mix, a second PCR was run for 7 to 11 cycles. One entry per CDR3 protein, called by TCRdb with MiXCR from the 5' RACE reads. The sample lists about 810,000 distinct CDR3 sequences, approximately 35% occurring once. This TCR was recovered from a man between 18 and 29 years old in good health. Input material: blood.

CDR3 bases: TGCGCCAGCACCCGAGACAGGGGCGGCTACACCTTC. It specifies CASTRDRGGYTF. The chain employs TRBV5-1 and TRBJ1-2; 8 nucleotides line up with TRBD1. The ends lost 6 bases at V and 8 bases at J; junction bases unmatched: 6. The length of the CDR3 is 12 residues. Germline V CDR1 and CDR2: SGHRS, YFSETQ.